This T cell receptor (beta chain) stems from a study of regulatory T cells in long-lasting Graves disease. Study-wide results and limits: Compared with new cases, persistent Graves' patients showed reduced TCR diversity.

With regard to this clonotype: Its target is not known.

iRepertoire HTBI primers and Arm-PCR of CDR3 regions built TCR beta libraries. Source study methods: Sample data revealed about 60 TRBV and some 13 TRBJ segments. In TCRdb, the multiplex PCR reads were re-called with MiXCR into one record per CDR3 protein. These V and J calls are TCRdb output, not the study's own analysis. The sample holds 700,000 or so distinct CDR3 sequences, approximately 29% seen once. Time point here: persistent/refractory GD, antithyroid drugs over 5 years with positive TRAb. The TCR library used RNA extracted from PBMCs. A peripheral blood sample, around 8.5 milliliters in volume, was drawn into EDTA tubes. The sample consisted of peripheral blood mononuclear cells (PBMCs), taken when the disease was refractory, from a patient treated with antithyroid drugs. The sequence was collected from a female donor with Graves disease.

The CDR3 sequence: CASSIVDRRNYEQYF. DNA of the CDR3: TGTGCCAGTAGTATAGTTGACAGAAGAAACTACGAGCAGTACTTC. This chain uses TRBV19 with TRBJ2-7; D may be TRBD1 (5 bases). CDR1 LNHDA and CDR2 SQIVND come from the germline V gene (reference sequence). The V and J ends lost 1 base and 3 bases respectively, with 13 bases between them. The CDR3 is 15 amino acids.